What follows describes a single T cell receptor (beta chain). Every sample yielded at least 6 million isolated PBMCs. This sample was included in a study of blood T cells in healthy people across ages. The CDR3 covers 13 residues. Looked up from germline, CDR1 is MDHEN and CDR2 is SYDVKM. Trimming shortened V by 6 bases and J by 4 bases, and 12 bases separated the two germline ends. The use of a sample-barcoded 5' primer and a J-beta primer mix characterized a second PCR of roughly 6 to 12 cycles. One entry per CDR3 protein, called by TCRdb with MiXCR from the 5' RACE reads. Of about 1.6 million distinct CDR3 sequences listed, almost 35% are singletons.

The sequence was collected from a woman in her 30s in good health. The chain joins TRBV28 to TRBJ1-1; tentatively, D is TRBD1 (6 bases). Input material: blood. The CDR3 sequence is CASSTPDSTEAFF. DNA for the CDR3: TGTGCCAGCAGCACCCCGGACAGCACTGAAGCTTTCTTT.